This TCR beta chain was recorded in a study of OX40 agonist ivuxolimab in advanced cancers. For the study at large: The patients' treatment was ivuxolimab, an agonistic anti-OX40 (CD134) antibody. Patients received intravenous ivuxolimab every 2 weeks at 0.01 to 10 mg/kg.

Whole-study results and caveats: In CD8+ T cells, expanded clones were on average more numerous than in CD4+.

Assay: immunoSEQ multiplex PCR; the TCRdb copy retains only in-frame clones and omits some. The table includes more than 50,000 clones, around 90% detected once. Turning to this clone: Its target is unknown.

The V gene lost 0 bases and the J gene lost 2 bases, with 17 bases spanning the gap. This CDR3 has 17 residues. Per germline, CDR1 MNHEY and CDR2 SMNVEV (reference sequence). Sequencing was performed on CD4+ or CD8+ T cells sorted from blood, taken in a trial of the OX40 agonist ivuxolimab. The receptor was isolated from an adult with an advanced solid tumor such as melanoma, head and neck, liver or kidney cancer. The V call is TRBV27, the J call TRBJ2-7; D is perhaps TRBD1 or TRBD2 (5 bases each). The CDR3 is CASSLSTGTASPYEQYF. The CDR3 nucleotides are TGTGCCAGCAGTTTATCGACCGGGACGGCGTCCCCCTACGAGCAGTACTTC.